This TCR beta chain was captured by sequencing in a study of shared clonotypes between healthy human individuals. This clone appeared once. Germline lookup yields CDR1 MDHEN and CDR2 SYDVKM. Trimming shortened V by 10 bases and J by 5 bases, and 21 bases separated the two germline ends. CDR3 size: 15 residues. Clones were sequenced by immunoSEQ multiplex PCR, and TCRdb holds only the in-frame ones, with some missing. Among about 680,000 clones listed, 74% were seen once. The sequencing sample was made of memory CD4+ T cells sorted from blood. Regarding subset: CD45RA-negative fraction. V usage is TRBV28 and J usage is TRBJ2-1, with D tentatively TRBD2 (6 bases). The origin of this receptor is a woman in her 30s in good health. CDR3 in DNA: TGTGCCATCCACTCCCGGGGACTGCAAGACAATGAGCAGTTCTTC. Its translation: CAIHSRGLQDNEQFF. The full variable domain, its missing parts supplied by reference TRBV28 and TRBJ2-1, is DVKVTQSSRYLVKRTGEKVFLECVQDMDHENMFWYRQDPGLGLRLIYFSYDVKMKEKGDIPEGYSVSREKKERFSLILESASTNQTSMYLCAIHSRGLQDNEQFFGPGTRLTVL.